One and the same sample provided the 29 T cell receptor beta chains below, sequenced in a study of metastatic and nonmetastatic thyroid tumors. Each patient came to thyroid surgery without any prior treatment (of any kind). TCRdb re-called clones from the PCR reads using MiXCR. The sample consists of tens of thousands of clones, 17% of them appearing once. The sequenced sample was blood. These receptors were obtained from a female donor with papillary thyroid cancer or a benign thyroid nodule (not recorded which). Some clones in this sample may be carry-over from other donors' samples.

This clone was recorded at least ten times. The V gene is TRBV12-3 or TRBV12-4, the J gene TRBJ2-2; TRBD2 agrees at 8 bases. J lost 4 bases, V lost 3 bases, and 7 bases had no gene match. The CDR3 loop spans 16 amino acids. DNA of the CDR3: TGTGCCAGCAGTTTTGGGCTAGCGGGCCCCACCGGGGAGCTGTTTTTT. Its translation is CASSFGLAGPTGELFF.

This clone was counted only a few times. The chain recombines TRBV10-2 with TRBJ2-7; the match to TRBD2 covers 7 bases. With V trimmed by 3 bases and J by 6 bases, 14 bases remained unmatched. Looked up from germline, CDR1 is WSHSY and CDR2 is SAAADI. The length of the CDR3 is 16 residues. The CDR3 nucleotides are TGCGCCAGCAGTGACCTCGCGGCGGGAGTGGTTCTCGAGCAGTACTTC. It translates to CASSDLAAGVVLEQYF.

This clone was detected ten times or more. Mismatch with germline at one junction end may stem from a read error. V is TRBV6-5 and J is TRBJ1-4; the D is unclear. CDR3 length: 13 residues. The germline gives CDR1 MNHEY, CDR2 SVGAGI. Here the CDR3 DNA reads TGTGCCAGCAGTTACTCGGACCGGGAAAAACTGTCTTTT. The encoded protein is CASSYSDREKLSF.

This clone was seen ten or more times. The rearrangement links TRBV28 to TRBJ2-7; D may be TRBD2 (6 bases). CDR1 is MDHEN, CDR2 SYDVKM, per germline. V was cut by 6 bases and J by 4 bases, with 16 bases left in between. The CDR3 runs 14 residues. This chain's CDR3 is CASRPPGSSYEQYF. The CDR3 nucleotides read TGTGCCAGCAGACCCCCCGGGAGTTCGTACGAGCAGTACTTC.

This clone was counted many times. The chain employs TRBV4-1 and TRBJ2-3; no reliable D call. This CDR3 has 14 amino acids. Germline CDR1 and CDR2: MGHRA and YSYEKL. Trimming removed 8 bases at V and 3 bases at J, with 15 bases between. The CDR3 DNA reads TGCGCCAGCGGGGTCGATAGTTCTACAGATACGCAGTATTTT. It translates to CASGVDSSTDTQYF.

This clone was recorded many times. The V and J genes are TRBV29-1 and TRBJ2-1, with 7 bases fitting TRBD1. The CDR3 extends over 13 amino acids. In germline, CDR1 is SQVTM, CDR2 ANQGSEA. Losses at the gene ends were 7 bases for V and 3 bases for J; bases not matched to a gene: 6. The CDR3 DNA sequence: TGCAGCGATGGGACAGAGAACTACAATGAGCAGTTCTTC. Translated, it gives CSDGTENYNEQFF.

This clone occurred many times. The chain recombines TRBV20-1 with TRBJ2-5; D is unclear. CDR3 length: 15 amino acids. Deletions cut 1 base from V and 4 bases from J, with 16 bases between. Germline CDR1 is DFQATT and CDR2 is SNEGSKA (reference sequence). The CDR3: CSARGLDGLGETQYF. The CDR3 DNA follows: TGCAGTGCTAGAGGCCTTGATGGGCTAGGAGAGACCCAGTACTTC.

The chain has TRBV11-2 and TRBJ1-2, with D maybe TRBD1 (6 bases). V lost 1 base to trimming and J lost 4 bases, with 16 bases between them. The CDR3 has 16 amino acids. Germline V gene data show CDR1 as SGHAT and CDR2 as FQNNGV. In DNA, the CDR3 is TGTGCCAGCAGCTTAGTCGTAAGGGGGACGGGCTATGGCTACACCTTC. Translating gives CASSLVVRGTGYGYTF. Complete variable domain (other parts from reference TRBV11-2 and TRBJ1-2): EAGVAQSPRYKIIEKRQSVAFWCNPISGHATLYWYQQILGQGPKLLIQFQNNGVVDDSQLPKDRFSAERLKGVDSTLKIQPAKLEDSAVYLCASSLVVRGTGYGYTFGSGTRLTVV.

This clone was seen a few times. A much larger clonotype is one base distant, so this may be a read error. The CDR3 protein is CASSPLTPFSTQYF. The CDR3 bases are TGTGCCAGCAGCCCTCTGACCCCATTTAGTACGCAGTATTTT. V and J are TRBV7-8 and TRBJ2-3; no definite D call. Germline V gene data show CDR1 as SGHVS and CDR2 as FQNEAQ. This CDR3 spans 14 amino acids. V was pared by 5 bases and J by 8 bases, with 17 bases between.

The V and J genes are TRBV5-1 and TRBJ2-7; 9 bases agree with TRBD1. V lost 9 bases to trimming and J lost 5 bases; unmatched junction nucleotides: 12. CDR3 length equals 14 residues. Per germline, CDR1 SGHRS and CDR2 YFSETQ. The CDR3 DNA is TGCGCCACCCTAGCCTGGACAGGGGTAAACGAGCAGTACTTC. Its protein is CATLAWTGVNEQYF.

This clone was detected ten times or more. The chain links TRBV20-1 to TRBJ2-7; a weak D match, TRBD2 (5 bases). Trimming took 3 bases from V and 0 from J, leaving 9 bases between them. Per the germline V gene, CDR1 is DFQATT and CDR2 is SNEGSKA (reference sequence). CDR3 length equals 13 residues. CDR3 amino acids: CSASWTPSYEQYF. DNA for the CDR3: TGCAGTGCTAGCTGGACTCCCTCCTACGAGCAGTACTTC.

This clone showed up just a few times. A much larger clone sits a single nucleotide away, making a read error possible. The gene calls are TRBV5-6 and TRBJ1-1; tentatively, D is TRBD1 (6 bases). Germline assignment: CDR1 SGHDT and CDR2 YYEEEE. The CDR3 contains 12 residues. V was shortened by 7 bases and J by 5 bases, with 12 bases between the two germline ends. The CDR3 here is CASQGFVTEAFF. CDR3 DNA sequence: TGTGCCAGCCAGGGGTTCGTTACTGAAGCTTTCTTT.

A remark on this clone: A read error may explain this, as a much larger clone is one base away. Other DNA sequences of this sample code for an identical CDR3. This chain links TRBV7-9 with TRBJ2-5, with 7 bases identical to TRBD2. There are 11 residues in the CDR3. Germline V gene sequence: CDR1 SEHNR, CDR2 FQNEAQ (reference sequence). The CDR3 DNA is TGTGCCACGACTAGCTCCCAGACCCGGTACTTC. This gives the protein CATTSSQTRYF. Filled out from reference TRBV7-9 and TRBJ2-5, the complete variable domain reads DTGVSQNPRHKITKRGQNVTFRCDPISEHNRLYWYRQTLGQGPEFLTYFQNEAQLEKSRLLSDRFSAERPKGSFSTLEIQRTEQGDSAMYLCATTSSQTRYFGPGTRLLVL.

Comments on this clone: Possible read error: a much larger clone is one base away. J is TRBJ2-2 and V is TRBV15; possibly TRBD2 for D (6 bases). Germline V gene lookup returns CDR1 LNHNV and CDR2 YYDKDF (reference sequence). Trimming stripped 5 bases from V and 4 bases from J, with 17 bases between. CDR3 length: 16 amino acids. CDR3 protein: CATSLPAGWGTGELFF. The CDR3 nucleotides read TGTGCCACCAGCCTCCCGGCGGGATGGGGCACCGGGGAGCTGTTTTTT.

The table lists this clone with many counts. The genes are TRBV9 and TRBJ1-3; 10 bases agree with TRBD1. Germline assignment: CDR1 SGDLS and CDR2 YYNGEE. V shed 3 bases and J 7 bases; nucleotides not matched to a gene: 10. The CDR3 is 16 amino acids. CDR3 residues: CASSEGPTGGANTIYF. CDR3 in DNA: TGTGCCAGCAGCGAGGGACCGACAGGGGGCGCGAACACCATATATTTT.

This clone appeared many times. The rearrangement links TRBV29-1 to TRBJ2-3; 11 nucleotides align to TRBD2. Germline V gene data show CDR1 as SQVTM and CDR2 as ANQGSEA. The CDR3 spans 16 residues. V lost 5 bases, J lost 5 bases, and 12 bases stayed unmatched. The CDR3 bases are TGCAGCGTTCTTAATCCACTAGCGGGAGTACAAGATACGCAGTATTTT. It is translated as CSVLNPLAGVQDTQYF.

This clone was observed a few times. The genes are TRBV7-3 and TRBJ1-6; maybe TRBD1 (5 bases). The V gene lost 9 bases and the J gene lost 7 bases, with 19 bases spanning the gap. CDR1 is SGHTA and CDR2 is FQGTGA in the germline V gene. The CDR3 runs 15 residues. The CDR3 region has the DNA TGTGCCAGTGAATGGTGGGACTCGGGGAATTCACCCCTCCACTTT. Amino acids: CASEWWDSGNSPLHF.

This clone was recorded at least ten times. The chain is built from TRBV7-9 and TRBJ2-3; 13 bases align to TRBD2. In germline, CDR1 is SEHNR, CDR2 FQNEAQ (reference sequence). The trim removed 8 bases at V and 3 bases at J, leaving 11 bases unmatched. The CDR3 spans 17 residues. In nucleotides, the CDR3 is TGTGCCAGCGTAACTAGCGGGAGGGCCTGGTCTACAGATACGCAGTATTTT. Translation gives CASVTSGRAWSTDTQYF.

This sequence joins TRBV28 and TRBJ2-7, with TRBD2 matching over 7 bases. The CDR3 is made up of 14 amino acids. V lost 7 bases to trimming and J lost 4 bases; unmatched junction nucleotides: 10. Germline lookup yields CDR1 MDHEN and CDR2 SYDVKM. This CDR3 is CASIPPGGKYEQYF. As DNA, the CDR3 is TGTGCCAGCATCCCCCCGGGGGGAAAATACGAGCAGTACTTC.

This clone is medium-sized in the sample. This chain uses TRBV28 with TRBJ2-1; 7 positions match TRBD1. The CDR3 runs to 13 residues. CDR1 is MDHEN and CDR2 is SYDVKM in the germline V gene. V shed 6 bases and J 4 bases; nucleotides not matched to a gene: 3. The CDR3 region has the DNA TGTGCCAGCAGGGGACAGCCATACAATGAGCAGTTCTTC. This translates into CASRGQPYNEQFF.

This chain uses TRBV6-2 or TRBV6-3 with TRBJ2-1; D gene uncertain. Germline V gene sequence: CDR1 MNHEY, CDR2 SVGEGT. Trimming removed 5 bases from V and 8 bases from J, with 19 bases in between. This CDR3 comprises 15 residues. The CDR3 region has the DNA TGTGCCAGCAGTACTACTATCGGAATTGGGTATGAGCAGTTCTTC. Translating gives CASSTTIGIGYEQFF.

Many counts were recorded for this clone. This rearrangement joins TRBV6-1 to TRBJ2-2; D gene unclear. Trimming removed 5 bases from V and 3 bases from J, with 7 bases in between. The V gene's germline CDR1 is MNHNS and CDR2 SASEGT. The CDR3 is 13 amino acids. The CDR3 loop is CASSPQDTGELFF. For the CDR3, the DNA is TGTGCCAGCAGTCCCCAGGACACCGGGGAGCTGTTTTTT.

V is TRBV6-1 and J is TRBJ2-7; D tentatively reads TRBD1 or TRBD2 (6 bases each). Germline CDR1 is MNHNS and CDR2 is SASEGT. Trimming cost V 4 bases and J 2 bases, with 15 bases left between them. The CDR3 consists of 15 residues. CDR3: CASSAGAIGTYEQYF. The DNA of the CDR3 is TGTGCCAGCAGTGCGGGGGCTATCGGGACCTACGAGCAGTACTTC.

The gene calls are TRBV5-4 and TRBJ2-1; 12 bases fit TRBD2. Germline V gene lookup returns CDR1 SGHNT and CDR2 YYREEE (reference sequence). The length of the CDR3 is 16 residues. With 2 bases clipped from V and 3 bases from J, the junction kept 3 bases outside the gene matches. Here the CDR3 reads CASSFKGLAGYNEQFF. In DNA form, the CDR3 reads TGTGCCAGCAGCTTCAAGGGACTAGCGGGCTACAATGAGCAGTTCTTC.

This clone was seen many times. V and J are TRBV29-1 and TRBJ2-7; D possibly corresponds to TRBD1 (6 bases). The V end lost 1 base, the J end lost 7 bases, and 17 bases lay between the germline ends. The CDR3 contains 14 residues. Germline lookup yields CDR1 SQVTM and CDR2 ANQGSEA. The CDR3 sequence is CSVEGDTGSWEQYF. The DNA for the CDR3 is TGCAGCGTTGAAGGGGACACGGGGTCTTGGGAGCAGTACTTC.

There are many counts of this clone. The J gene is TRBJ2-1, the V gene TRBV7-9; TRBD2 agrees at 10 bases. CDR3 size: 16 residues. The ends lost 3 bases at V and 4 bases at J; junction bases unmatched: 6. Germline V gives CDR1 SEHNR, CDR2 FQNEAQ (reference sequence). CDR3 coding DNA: TGTGCCAGCAGCTTCAAGACTAGCGGGTATTACAATGAGCAGTTCTTC. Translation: CASSFKTSGYYNEQFF.

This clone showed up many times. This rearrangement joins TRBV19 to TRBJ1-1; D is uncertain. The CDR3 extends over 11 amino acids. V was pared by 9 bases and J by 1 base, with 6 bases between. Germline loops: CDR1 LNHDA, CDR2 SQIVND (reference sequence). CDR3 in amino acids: CASPENTEAFF. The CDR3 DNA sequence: TGTGCCAGCCCCGAGAACACTGAAGCTTTCTTT.

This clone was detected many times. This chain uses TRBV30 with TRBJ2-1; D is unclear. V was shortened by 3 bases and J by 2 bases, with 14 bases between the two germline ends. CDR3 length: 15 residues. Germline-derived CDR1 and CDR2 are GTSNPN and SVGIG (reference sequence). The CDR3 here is CAWSPLGLAYNEQFF. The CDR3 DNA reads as TGTGCCTGGAGCCCACTCGGATTAGCCTACAATGAGCAGTTCTTC.

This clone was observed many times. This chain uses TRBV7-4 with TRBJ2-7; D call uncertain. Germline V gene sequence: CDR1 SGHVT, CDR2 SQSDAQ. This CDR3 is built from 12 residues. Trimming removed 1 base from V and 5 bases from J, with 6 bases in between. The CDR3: CASSLDSNEQYF. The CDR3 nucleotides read TGTGCCAGCAGCTTAGACAGCAACGAGCAGTACTTC.